The rows below give T cell receptor beta chains drawn from one sample of a study of T-cell memory formation after mild COVID-19. A single record per CDR3 protein comes from TCRdb applying MiXCR to the 5' RACE reads. The table lists about 190,000 distinct CDR3 sequences, 15% to 20% of them singletons, with roughly 2.6% in the top ten. The source material was PBMCs or a T cell subset sorted from them (not recorded which). Every receptor here comes from an adult woman who had mild COVID-19 (a few samples of this study predate the infection). Cell type and time point are not known. CDR3s include the opening cysteine and the closing phenylalanine or tryptophan. A D gene is named only where the DNA matches it firmly.

TRBD1,17,TRBV12-3/TRBV12-4,CASSSITGGGYNEKLFF
-,14,TRBV7-8,CASRPLDSSYEQYF
-,12,TRBV12-3/TRBV12-4,CASRPSGNTIYF
-,13,TRBV4-3,CASSQRIDYEQYF
-,13,TRBV29-1,CSVRWGDNSPLHF
TRBD2,13,TRBV6-5,CASLSGSTDTQYF
-,14,TRBV7-9,CASRAGQNTGELFF
TRBD1,15,TRBV2,CASSKDRTIQETQYF
TRBD1,14,TRBV7-2,CASSPDRGPNVLTF
TRBD2,15,TRBV5-6,CASSFSGGARETQYF
TRBD2,16,TRBV3-1,CASSQGQLAGTYEQYF
TRBD1,19,TRBV4-2,CASSHAARTGMSGLSQQYF
-,13,TRBV11-2,CASSLSLVNEQFF
-,16,TRBV9,CASSITGKSRDTEAFF
-,15,TRBV5-1,CASSSQGPRTDTQYF
TRBD2,16,TRBV24-1,CATTSGTSGSTDTQYF
-,14,TRBV11-2,CASSFWGNTGELFF
TRBD1,16,TRBV30,CAWSVTGQLNNSPLHF
-,14,TRBV5-5,CASRGPTIRSPLHF
-,15,TRBV9,CASSVDLDPTYEQYF
-,16,TRBV24-1,CATSDTLTTYTDTQYF
-,16,TRBV5-1,CASSLGTFGVNTEAFF
-,12,TRBV29-1,CSVETGRHEQYF
TRBD1,16,TRBV27,CASIGDREAGANVLTF
-,17,TRBV20-1,CSARDQGPRGRNNEQFF